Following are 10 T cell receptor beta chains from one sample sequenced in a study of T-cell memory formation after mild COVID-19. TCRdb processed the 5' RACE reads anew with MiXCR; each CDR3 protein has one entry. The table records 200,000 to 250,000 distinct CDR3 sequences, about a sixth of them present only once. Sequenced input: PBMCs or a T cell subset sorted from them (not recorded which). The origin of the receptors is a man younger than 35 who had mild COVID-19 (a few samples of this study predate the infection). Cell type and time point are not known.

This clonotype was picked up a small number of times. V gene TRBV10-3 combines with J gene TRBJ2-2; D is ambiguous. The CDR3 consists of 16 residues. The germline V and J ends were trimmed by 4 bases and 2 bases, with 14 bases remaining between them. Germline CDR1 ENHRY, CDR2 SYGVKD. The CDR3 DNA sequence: TGTGCCATCAGTGTTGGTAGATTCGATAACACCGGGGAGCTGTTTTTT. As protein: CAISVGRFDNTGELFF.

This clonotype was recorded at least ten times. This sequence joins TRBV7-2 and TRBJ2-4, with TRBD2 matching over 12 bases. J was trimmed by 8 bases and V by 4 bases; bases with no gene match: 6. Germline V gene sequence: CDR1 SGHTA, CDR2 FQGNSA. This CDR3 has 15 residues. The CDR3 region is CASSSSGGAFYIQYF. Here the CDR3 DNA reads TGTGCCAGCAGCTCTAGCGGGGGGGCCTTTTACATTCAGTACTTC.

CDR3 residues: CASSLADSSGNTIYF. CDR3 DNA sequence: TGCGCCAGCAGCTTGGCGGACAGCTCTGGAAACACCATATATTTT. The chain is built from TRBV5-1 and TRBJ1-3; perhaps TRBD1 as D (6 bases). Germline-derived CDR1 and CDR2 are SGHRS and YFSETQ. With 0 bases removed from V and 0 bases from J, the gap between germline ends came to 7 bases. This CDR3 has 15 residues.

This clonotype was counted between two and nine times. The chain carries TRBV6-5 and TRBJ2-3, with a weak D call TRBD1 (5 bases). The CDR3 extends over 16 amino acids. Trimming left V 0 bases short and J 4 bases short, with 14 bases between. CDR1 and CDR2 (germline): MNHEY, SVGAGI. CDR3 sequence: CASSYSSTLGADTQYF. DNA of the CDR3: TGTGCCAGCAGTTACTCATCAACTCTAGGGGCAGATACGCAGTATTTT.

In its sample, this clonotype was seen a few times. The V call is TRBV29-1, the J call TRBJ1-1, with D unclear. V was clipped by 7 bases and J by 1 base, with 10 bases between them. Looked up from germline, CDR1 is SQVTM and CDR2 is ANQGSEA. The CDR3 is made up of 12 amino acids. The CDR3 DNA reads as TGCAGCGGAGAACATAGGAACACTGAAGCTTTCTTT. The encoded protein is CSGEHRNTEAFF.

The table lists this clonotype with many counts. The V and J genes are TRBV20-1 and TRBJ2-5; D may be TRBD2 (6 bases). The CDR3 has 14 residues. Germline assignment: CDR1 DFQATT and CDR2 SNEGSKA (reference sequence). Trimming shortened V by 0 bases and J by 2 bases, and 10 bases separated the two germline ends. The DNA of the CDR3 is TGCAGTGCTAGAGATGTGGGGGGACAAGAGACCCAGTACTTC. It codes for CSARDVGGQETQYF.

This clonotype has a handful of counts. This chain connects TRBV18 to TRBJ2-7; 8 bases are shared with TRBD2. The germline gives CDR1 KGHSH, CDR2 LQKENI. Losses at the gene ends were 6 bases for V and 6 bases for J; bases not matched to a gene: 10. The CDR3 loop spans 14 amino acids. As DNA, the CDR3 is TGTGCCAGCTCCAGTAGCCGGGGGGGTACCGAGCAGTACTTC. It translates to CASSSSRGGTEQYF. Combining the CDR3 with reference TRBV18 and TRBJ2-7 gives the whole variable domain NAGVMQNPRHLVRRRGQEARLRCSPMKGHSHVYWYRQLPEEGLKFMVYLQKENIIDESGMPKERFSAEFPKEGPSILRIQQVVRGDSAAYFCASSSSRGGTEQYFGPGTRLTVT.

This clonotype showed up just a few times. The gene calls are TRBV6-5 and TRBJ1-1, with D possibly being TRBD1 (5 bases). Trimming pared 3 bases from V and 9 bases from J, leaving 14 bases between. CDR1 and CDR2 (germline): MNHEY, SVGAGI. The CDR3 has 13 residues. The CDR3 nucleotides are TGTGCCAGCAGTTATGCGTCGGCAGGGAAAGCTTTCTTT. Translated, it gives CASSYASAGKAFF.

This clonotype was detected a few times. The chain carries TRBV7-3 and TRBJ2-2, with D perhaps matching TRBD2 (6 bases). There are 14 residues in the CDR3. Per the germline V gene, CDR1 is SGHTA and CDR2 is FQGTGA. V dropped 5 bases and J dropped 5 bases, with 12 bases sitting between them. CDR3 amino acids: CASSHGRGTGELFF. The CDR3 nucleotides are TGTGCCAGCAGCCATGGGCGGGGAACCGGGGAGCTGTTTTTT.

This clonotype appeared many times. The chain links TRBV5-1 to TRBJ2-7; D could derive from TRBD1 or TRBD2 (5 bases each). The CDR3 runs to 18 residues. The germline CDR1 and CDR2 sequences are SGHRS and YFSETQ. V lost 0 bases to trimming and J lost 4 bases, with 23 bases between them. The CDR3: CASSLDPPSKGARYEQYF. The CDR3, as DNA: TGCGCCAGCAGCTTGGACCCTCCTAGCAAAGGGGCTAGGTACGAGCAGTACTTC.